This T cell receptor (beta chain) came from a study of identical twins. From germline, CDR1 is MDHEN and CDR2 SYDVKM. V was pared by 3 bases and J by 0 bases, with 21 bases between. The CDR3 length is 19 residues. TCRdb independently ran MiXCR on the 5' RACE reads; one entry per CDR3 protein. The repertoire holds about 220,000 distinct CDR3 sequences, with about 7.5% as singletons. Healthy Caucasians, and only they, were the donors. Study conclusions and caveats: Insertion counts were lower in abundant cord blood beta clonotypes, a trend that memory repertoires did not show.

Comments on this clonotype: What it binds is unknown.

This sample was also put to use in a study of yellow fever vaccine responses in identical twins.

Sequences were obtained from memory (CD45RO+) T cells sorted from blood. The V gene is TRBV28, the J gene TRBJ2-4, with D possibly TRBD2 on 6 matching bases. The sequence came from a woman younger than 35 in good health. The CDR3 protein is CASSLSPAPTSLAKNIQYF. The CDR3, as DNA: TGTGCCAGCAGTTTGTCGCCAGCCCCTACTAGCTTAGCCAAAAACATTCAGTACTTC.